These 11 T cell receptor beta chains share one sample of origin, sequenced in a study of OX40 agonist ivuxolimab in advanced cancers. Data came from immunoSEQ multiplex PCR; TCRdb stores just in-frame clones and leaves some out. The repertoire holds around 92,000 clones, roughly 82% seen once, with around 2.7% in the top ten. The specimen comprised CD4+ or CD8+ T cells sorted from blood, sampled in a trial of the OX40 agonist ivuxolimab. The receptors originated from an adult with an advanced solid tumor such as melanoma, head and neck, liver or kidney cancer.

Worth noting for this clone: The sample contains more than one DNA sequence encoding this CDR3. The V gene is TRBV5-1, the J gene TRBJ2-5; D is unresolved. CDR1 and CDR2 (germline): SGHRS, YFSETQ. This CDR3 is built from 11 residues. Trimming cost V 3 bases and J 2 bases, with 2 bases left between them. In DNA form, the CDR3 reads TGCGCCAGCAGCTCGCAAGAGACCCAGTACTTC. Its protein is CASSSQETQYF.

The rearrangement joins TRBV14 to TRBJ2-6; D may be TRBD1 or TRBD2 (5 bases each). The germline V gene encodes CDR1 SGHDN and CDR2 FVKESK. The CDR3 spans 18 residues. V lost 5 bases, J lost 0 bases, and 17 bases lay in between. The CDR3 protein is CASSGLWGKGSGANVLTF. CDR3 in DNA: TGTGCCAGCAGCGGACTTTGGGGGAAAGGCTCTGGGGCCAACGTCCTGACTTTC.

The V and J genes are TRBV11-2 and TRBJ2-1; no definite D call. This CDR3 spans 12 amino acids. Germline CDR1 is SGHAT and CDR2 is FQNNGV. V lost 5 bases and J lost 8, with 10 bases in between. The DNA for the CDR3 is TGTGCCAGCAGCCCAATGGGCGATGAGCAGTTCTTC. It codes for CASSPMGDEQFF.

V usage is TRBV30 and J usage is TRBJ1-6; D might be TRBD1 (5 bases). Germline loops: CDR1 GTSNPN, CDR2 SVGIG (reference sequence). Trimming removed 0 bases at V and 7 bases at J, with 10 bases between. This CDR3 contains 14 residues. Here the CDR3 DNA reads TGTGCCTGGAGTGTACGTGCAGGGAATTCACCCCTCCACTTT. Its protein product is CAWSVRAGNSPLHF.

This sequence joins TRBV6-5 and TRBJ2-4; 7 nucleotides agree with TRBD1. Germline V CDR1 and CDR2: MNHEY, SVGAGI. The CDR3 contains 12 residues. Trimming removed 5 bases from V and 11 bases from J; junction bases left unmatched: 6. The CDR3 is CASSTAGTVQYF. The CDR3 DNA reads as TGTGCCAGCAGTACGGCAGGGACAGTTCAGTACTTC.

This chain joins TRBV4-3 and TRBJ2-3; D might be TRBD1 (6 bases). This CDR3 spans 17 amino acids. V gave up 1 base and J gave up 0 bases, with 14 bases separating them. Germline-derived CDR1 and CDR2 are LGHNA and YSLEER. This CDR3 is CASSQAPTGTSTDTQYF. CDR3 bases: TGCGCCAGCAGCCAAGCCCCGACAGGAACTAGCACAGATACGCAGTATTTT.

This clone was seen a single time. This chain uses TRBV10-3 with TRBJ2-1, with a tentative D call TRBD1 (6 bases). Germline V CDR1 and CDR2: ENHRY, SYGVKD. V shed 0 bases and J shed 4 bases, with 13 bases lying between them. The CDR3 length is 16 residues. Here the CDR3 DNA reads TGTGCCATCAGTGAGTCGGCGCCGACAGGTTACAATGAGCAGTTCTTC. Amino acid sequence: CAISESAPTGYNEQFF.

The gene calls are TRBV19 and TRBJ1-3, with D tentatively TRBD1 (5 bases). The V end lost 3 bases, the J end lost 1 base, and 13 bases lay between the germline ends. The CDR3 runs 16 residues. Germline V gene sequence: CDR1 LNHDA, CDR2 SQIVND (reference sequence). In DNA form, the CDR3 reads TGTGCCAGTAGTATCGGGACGGGACGGTCTGGAAACACCATATATTTT. Amino acid sequence: CASSIGTGRSGNTIYF.

The rearrangement links TRBV4-2 to TRBJ1-1; weak D call: TRBD1 (5 bases). V lost 0 bases, J lost 1 base, and 15 bases lay in between. This CDR3 contains 17 residues. Germline V gene lookup returns CDR1 LGHNA and CDR2 YNFKEQ. CDR3 amino acids: CASSQDRAGTGNTEAFF. The CDR3 nucleotides read TGTGCCAGCAGCCAAGATAGGGCAGGGACGGGGAACACTGAAGCTTTCTTT.

The CDR3 is CAIRSGRTNEKLFF. The DNA of the CDR3 is TGTGCCATCAGGTCTGGACGGACTAATGAAAAACTGTTTTTT. The V and J genes are TRBV10-3 and TRBJ1-4; D is ambiguous. Germline assignment: CDR1 ENHRY and CDR2 SYGVKD. This CDR3 is 14 amino acids long. V shed 6 bases and J shed 2 bases, with 10 bases lying between them.

The chain links TRBV12-2 to TRBJ2-7; the D segment call TRBD2 is taken from the table without a DNA check. TRBV12-2 is a listed pseudogene. This CDR3 spans 14 amino acids. The CDR3 DNA follows: TGTGCAAGTCGCTTAGAGGCTAGCGACTACGAGCAGTACGTC. It yields the protein CASRLEASDYEQYV.